This T cell receptor (beta chain) derives from a study of shared clonotypes between healthy human individuals. Whole-study results and caveats: In contrast to clonotypes shared by all four donors, non-shared clonotypes had lower generation probabilities.

Points on this clone: Its antigen is as yet unknown.

Methods used by the authors: Filtering differed because ImmunoSEQ produced junction-only sequences that carried no quality scores. The data were produced by immunoSEQ multiplex PCR, yet TCRdb's version contains in-frame clones alone and is incomplete. V and J calls and clone size are copied from that table; D and trimming were computed from the DNA. The sample lists more than 2 million clones, nearly 97% occurring once. The CD4+ fraction was divided into a CD45RA+ naive subset and a CD45RA-negative memory subset. The TCR sequence derives from a man younger than 35 in good health. Specimen: naive CD4+ T cells sorted from blood. Described subset: CD45RA+ positively selected.

In nucleotides, the CDR3 is TGCAGTACAATACCGGGCAGTGAAGCTTTCTTT. Amino acid sequence: CSTIPGSEAFF. The V and J genes are TRBV29-1 and TRBJ1-1; no clear D gene. The CDR3 covers 11 residues. Germline CDR1 reads SQVTM; CDR2 reads ANQGSEA.